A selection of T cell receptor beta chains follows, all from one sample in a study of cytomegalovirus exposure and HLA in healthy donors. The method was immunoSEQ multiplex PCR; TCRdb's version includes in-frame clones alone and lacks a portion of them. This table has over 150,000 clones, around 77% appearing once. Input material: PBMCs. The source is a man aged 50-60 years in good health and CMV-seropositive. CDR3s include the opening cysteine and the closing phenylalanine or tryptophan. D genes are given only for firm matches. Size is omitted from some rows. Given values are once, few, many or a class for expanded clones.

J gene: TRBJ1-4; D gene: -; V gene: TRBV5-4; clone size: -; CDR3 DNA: TGTGCCAGCAGCTCCTACAGCTGGAATAATGAAAAACTGTTTTTT; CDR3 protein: CASSSYSWNNEKLFF
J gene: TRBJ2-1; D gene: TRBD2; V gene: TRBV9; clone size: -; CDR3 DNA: TGTGCCAGCAGCCCGAGATTGGGGGGGAATGAGCAGTTCTTC; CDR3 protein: CASSPRLGGNEQFF
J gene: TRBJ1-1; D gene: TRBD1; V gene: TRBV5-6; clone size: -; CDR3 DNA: TGTGCCAGCAGCCCAGACAGGGTCGTGAACACTGAAGCTTTCTTT; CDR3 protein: CASSPDRVVNTEAFF
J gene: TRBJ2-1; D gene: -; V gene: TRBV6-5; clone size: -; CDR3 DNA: TGTGCCAGCAGTTACGGGGCGGGGGAGCAGTTCTTC; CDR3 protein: CASSYGAGEQFF
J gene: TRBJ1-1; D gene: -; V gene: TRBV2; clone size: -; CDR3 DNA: TGTGCCAGCAGTCAGCGGGGGGGTGGAAACACTGAAGCTTTCTTT; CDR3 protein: CASSQRGGGNTEAFF
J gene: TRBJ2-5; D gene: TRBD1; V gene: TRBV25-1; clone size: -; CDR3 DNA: TGTGCCAGCAGTTATAGGACAGGAGAGACCCAGTACTTC; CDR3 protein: CASSYRTGETQYF
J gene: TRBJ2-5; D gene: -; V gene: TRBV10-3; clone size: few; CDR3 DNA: TGTGCCATCAGTGCCCTAGACCCCCCCGAGACCCAGTACTTC; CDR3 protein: CAISALDPPETQYF
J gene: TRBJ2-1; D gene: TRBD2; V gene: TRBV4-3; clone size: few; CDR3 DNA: TGCGCCAGCAGCCTCCTCCCTAGCGGGGACTACAATGAGCAGTTCTTC; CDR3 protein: CASSLLPSGDYNEQFF
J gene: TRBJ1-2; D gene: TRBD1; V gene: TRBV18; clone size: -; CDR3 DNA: TGTGCCAGCTCACCAGGGACAGCGTATGGCTACACCTTC; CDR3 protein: CASSPGTAYGYTF
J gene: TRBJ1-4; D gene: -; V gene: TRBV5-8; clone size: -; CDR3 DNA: TGTGCCAGCAGCTTCCGGGGGACGACAACTAATGAAAAACTGTTTTTT; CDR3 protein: CASSFRGTTTNEKLFF
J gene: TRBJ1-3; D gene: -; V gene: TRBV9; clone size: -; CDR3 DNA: TGTGCCAGCAGCGTAGCCCCAGGGGTCGGAAACACCATATATTTT; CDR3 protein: CASSVAPGVGNTIYF
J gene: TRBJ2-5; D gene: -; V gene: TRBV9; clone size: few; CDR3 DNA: TGTGCCAGCAGCGTAGCTGCAGGGTCACGAGAGACCCAGTACTTC; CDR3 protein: CASSVAAGSRETQYF
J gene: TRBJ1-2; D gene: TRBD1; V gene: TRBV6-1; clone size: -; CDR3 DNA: TGTGCCAGCAGTGACTTGCCGGGACAGGGGGGAGGGAACTATGGCTACACCTTC; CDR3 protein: CASSDLPGQGGGNYGYTF
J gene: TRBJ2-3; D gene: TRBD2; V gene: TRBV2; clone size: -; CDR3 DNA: TGTGCCAGCAGTACGACTAGCGGAATAACAGATACGCAGTATTTT; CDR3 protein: CASSTTSGITDTQYF
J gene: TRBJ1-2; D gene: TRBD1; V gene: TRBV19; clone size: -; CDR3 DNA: TGTGCCAGTAGTCCTAGGGACAGGCCTAACTATGGCTACACCTTC; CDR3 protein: CASSPRDRPNYGYTF
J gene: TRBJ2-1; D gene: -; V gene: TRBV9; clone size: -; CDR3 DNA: TGTGCCAGCAGCGTTGGCGGGGACTCCTACAATGAGCAGTTCTTC; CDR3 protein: CASSVGGDSYNEQFF
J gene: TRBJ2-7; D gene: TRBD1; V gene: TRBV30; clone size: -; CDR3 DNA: TGTGCCTGGAGTGTACGAGGCAGGGGGTCCTACGAGCAGTACTTC; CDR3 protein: CAWSVRGRGSYEQYF
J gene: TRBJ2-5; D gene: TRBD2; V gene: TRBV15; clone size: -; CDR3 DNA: TGTGCCACCTCCAACTTAGCGGGGGGAGGGGAGACCCAGTACTTC; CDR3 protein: CATSNLAGGGETQYF
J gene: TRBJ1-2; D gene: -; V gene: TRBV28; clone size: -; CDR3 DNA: TGTGCCAGCAGTGTCGGACAATCTAACTATGGCTACACCTTC; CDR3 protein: CASSVGQSNYGYTF
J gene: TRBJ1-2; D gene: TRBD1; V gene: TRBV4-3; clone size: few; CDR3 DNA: TGCGCCAGCAGCCAAGATACGGGACAGGGGACCGTTGTCGGCTATGGCTACACCTTC; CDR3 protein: CASSQDTGQGTVVGYGYTF
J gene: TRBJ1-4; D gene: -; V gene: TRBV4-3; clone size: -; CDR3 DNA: TGCGCCAGCAGCCAAAACAGGGTTTATTCTAATGAAAAACTGTTTTTT; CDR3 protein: CASSQNRVYSNEKLFF
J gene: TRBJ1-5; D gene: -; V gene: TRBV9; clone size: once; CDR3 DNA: TGTGCCAGCAGCGTAGGGGACAATAGCAATCAGCCCCAGCATTTT; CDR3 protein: CASSVGDNSNQPQHF
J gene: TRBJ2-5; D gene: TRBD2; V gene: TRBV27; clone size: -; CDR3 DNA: TGTGCCAGCAGTTTCGGTGCGGGGGGGATGCAAAGCCAAGAGACCCAGTACTTC; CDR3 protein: CASSFGAGGMQSQETQYF
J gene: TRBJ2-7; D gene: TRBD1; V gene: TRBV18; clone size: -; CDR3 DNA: TGTGCCAGCTCCGAACTTTGGGACAGGGGGCTCTACGAGCAGTACTTC; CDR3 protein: CASSELWDRGLYEQYF
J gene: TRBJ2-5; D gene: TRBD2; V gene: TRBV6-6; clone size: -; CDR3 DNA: TGTGCCAGCAGTTACGGGACTAGCGGGGGTAGAACCCAGTACTTC; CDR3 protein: CASSYGTSGGRTQYF
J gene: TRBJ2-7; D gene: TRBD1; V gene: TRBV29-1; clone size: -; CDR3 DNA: TGCAGCGTTGAAGGCCGGACAGGGGGCGCGTACGAGCAGTACTTC; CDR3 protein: CSVEGRTGGAYEQYF
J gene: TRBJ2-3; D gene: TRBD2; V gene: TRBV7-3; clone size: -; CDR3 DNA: TGTGCCAGCAGCGTTCCCGCCGGGACTAGCGGAACTAGCACAGATACGCAGTATTTT; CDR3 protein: CASSVPAGTSGTSTDTQYF
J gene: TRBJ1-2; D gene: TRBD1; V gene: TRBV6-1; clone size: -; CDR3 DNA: TGTGCCAGCAGGGTTACAGGGGGAGACTATGGCTACACCTTC; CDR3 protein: CASRVTGGDYGYTF
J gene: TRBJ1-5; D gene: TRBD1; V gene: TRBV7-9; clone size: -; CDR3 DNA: TGTGCCAGCAGCTTAGTAGGACAGGGAAGGCAGCCCCAGCATTTT; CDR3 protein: CASSLVGQGRQPQHF
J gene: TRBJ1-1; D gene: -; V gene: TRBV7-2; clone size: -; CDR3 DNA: TGTGCCAGCAGCTTAGGGGACTTGAGGACTGAAGCTTTCTTT; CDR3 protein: CASSLGDLRTEAFF
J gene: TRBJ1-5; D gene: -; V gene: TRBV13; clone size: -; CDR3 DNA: TGTGCCAGCAGCCTGGGAGGAGGCTCTGGGCCCCAGCATTTT; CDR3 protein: CASSLGGGSGPQHF
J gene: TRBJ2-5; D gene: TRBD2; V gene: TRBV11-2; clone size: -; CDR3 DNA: TGTGCCAGCAGCTCTAGCGGGGGGGCCCAAGAGACCCAGTACTTC; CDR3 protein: CASSSSGGAQETQYF
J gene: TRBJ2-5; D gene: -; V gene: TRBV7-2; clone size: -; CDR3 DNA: TGTGCCAGCACCTCCAAGGGAGGAGAGACCCAGTACTTC; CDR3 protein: CASTSKGGETQYF
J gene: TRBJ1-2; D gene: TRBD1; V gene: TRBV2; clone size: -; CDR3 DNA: TGTGCCAGCAGTGTGAGGACAGGGCTTAACTATGGCTACACCTTC; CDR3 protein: CASSVRTGLNYGYTF
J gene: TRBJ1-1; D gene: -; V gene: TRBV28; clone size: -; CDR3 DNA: TGTGCCAGCAGTTTTTTTGGGGGGAGCGTCGACACTGAAGCTTTCTTT; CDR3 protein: CASSFFGGSVDTEAFF
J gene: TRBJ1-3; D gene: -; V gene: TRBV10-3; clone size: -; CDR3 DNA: TGTGCCATCACCTCGACAGCAACCTCTGGAAACACCATATATTTT; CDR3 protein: CAITSTATSGNTIYF
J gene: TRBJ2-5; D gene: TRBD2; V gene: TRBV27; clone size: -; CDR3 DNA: TGTGCCAGCAGTCTCGGACTAGCGGGGGAAATTGAGACCCAGTACTTC; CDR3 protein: CASSLGLAGEIETQYF
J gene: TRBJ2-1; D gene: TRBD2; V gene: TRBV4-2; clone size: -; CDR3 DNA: TGTGCCAGCAGCCAAGTGGAGGCGGGGGGGAGTTACAATGAGCAGTTCTTC; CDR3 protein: CASSQVEAGGSYNEQFF
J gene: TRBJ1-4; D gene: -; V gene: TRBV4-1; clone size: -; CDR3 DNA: TGCGCCAGCAGCCAAGACGGGTTCAATGAAAAACTGTTTTTT; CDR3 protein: CASSQDGFNEKLFF
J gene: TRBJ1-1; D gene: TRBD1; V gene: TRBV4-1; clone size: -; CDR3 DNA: TGCGCCAGCAGCCGAGGGGGCACGAACACTGAAGCTTTCTTT; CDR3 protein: CASSRGGTNTEAFF
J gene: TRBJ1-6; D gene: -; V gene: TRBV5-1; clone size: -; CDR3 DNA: TGCGCCAGCAGCTGGGTGACAGGATTTTTAGATTATTCACCCCTCCACTTT; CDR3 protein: CASSWVTGFLDYSPLHF
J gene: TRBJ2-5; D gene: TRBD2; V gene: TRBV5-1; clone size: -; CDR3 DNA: TGCGCCAGCAGCTTGGGGACTAGCGGGGGGGACCAAGAGACCCAGTACTTC; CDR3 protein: CASSLGTSGGDQETQYF
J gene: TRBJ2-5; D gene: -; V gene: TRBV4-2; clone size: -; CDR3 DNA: TGTGCCAGCAGCCAAGATTCGTTACTCCTCCAAGAGACCCAGTACTTC; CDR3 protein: CASSQDSLLLQETQYF
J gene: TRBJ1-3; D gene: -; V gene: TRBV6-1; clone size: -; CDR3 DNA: TGTGCCAGCAGTGAACGTGTAGACTCTGGAAACACCATATATTTT; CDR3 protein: CASSERVDSGNTIYF
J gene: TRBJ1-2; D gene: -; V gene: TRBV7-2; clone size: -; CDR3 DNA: TGTGCCAGCAGCTTACAGTCCAACGTCCCTAACTATGGCTACACCTTC; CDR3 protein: CASSLQSNVPNYGYTF
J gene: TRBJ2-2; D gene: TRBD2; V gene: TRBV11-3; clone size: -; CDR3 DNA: TGTGCCAGCAGCCTAGAGGTGGCTAGCGGGGGGCCCCCAACCGGGGAGCTGTTTTTT; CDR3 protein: CASSLEVASGGPPTGELFF
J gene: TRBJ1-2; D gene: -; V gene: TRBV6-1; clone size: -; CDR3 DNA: TGTGCCAGCAGTGAAAATCGGCAGGGTGGCTACACCTTC; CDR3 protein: CASSENRQGGYTF
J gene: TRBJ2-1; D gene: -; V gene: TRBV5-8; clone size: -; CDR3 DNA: TGTGCCAGCAGCTTGTCCCAACCGGGGGGCTGGAGGGATGAGCAGTTCTTC; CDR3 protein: CASSLSQPGGWRDEQFF
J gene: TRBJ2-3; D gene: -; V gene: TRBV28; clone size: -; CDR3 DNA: TGTGCCAGCTACACTTCCCTCGGGGATACGCAGTATTTT; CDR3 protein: CASYTSLGDTQYF
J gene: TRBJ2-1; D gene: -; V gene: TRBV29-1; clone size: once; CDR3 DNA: TGCAGCGTTGAGGGGGCGGCCTACAATGAGCAGTTCTTC; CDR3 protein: CSVEGAAYNEQFF
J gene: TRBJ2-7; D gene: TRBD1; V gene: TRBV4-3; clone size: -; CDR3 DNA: TGCGCCAGCAGTAAAACAGGGGGCTCCTACGAGCAGTACTTC; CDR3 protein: CASSKTGGSYEQYF
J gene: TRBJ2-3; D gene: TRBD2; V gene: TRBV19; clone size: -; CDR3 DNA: TGTGCCAGTGCACTAGCGGGGAGCACAGATACGCAGTATTTT; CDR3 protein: CASALAGSTDTQYF
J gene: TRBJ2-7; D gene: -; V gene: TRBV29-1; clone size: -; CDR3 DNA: TGCAGCGTTGAAGCAGGCTCCTACGAGCAGTACTTC; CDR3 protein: CSVEAGSYEQYF